The subject of this entry is one T cell receptor (beta chain). Antigen unknown. TCRdb analysed the 5' RACE reads with MiXCR anew, one entry per CDR3 protein. Here the sample spans 350,000 to 450,000 distinct CDR3 sequences, 6.2% being singletons. These data come from a study of T cells after yellow fever vaccination. Overall study results and limits: Only a small proportion of the clonotypes turned up in both the CD4 and the CD8 compartments, likely arising from convergent recombination. Most clones from primary vaccination resurfaced after the booster (around 97% CD4, 88% CD8). By day 5 rather than day 15, the secondary response had peaked, though it was weaker. There was a possibility that FACS-sorted repertoires contained abundant clonotypes contaminating from the bulk population.

This CDR3 spans 15 amino acids. Trimming shortened V by 3 bases and J by 8 bases, and 19 bases separated the two germline ends. Germline CDR1 KGHSH, CDR2 LQKENI. The sample consisted of PBMCs, taken 5 days after the yellow fever booster vaccination. The sequence was collected from a man under 40 who received the YFV17D yellow fever vaccine. The genes are TRBV18 and TRBJ1-1; D may be TRBD1 (5 bases). DNA for the CDR3: TGTGCCAGCTCACCGGCGAATATAGTAAGGGGAGAAGCTTTCTTT. This gives the protein CASSPANIVRGEAFF.